This TCR beta chain stems from a study of shared clonotypes between healthy human individuals (dated by TCRdb to 2018 to 2021). Background for the entire study: A few men and two women, aged 18 to 49 years, made up the cohort. Blood TCR repertoires of several healthy adults were deeply sequenced to estimate repertoire size and the extent of clonotype sharing between individuals. To increase sequencing depth and limit assay-specific biases, TCR repertoire library preparation and sequencing were carried out by different laboratories using diverse techniques. Between about 0.85 and 9.5 billion PBMCs per donor were obtained by leukapheresis.

As encoded in the germline V gene, CDR1 is MNHNS while CDR2 is SASEGT. The CDR3 goes from the cysteine to the phenylalanine over 12 residues. The sequence is cut down to CDR3 DNA, 36 bases in frame from base 1. V was cut back by 8 bases and J by 4 bases, leaving a gap of 12 bases between them. On the study overall, not on this receptor specifically: Sampling was limited to blood, and TCR repertoires in tissue likely differ from TCR repertoires in blood. Pairwise subsampling led to the expectation that sequencing depth would affect the degree of clonotype sharing among donors. Because the study included a small number of donors, the genetic and exposure-history diversity represented was limited.

This clone appeared a few times. This receptor's antigen is unknown. No much larger clone is present one base from it, and per-base qualities are unavailable. Healthy HIV-negative adults with no recently reported acute infections or vaccinations were included as donors. Only Caucasian adults living in Nashville, Tennessee, USA were represented among the donors. For unsorted samples, tens of millions of PBMCs were counted and genomic DNA was extracted with the QIAamp DNA Blood Mini kit. Blood was obtained by leukapheresis, after which PBMCs were separated by Ficoll-Histopaque density gradient centrifugation and cryopreserved in liquid nitrogen vapor phase. Using the deep immunoSEQ assay, multiplex PCR amplified TCR CDR3 regions from genomic DNA. Extracted genomic DNA from each cell subset was spread evenly across all wells of several immunoSEQ 96-well plates, with each plate serving as a replicate. Each replicate PCR for unsorted PBMC received about 0.3 ug genomic DNA, equal to around 30,000 T cell genomes. Unsorted PBMC genomic DNA was sequenced across ten immunoSEQ deep assay plates. Purified libraries were measured with a Qubit 3.0 fluorometer, size-checked on a Bioanalyzer 2100, and measured again with the KAPA Library Quantification kit. Each immunoSEQ 96-well plate was sequenced on its own single-read 150-cycle Illumina NextSeq 550 flow cell. From the authors' description of their analysis: Because only junctional sequences without quality scores were contained in the immunoSEQ output, filtering matching that applied to full-length reads could not be performed. Sequences were annotated with PyIR, a Python wrapper for IgBLAST v1.9, and V/J genes and CDR3 were assigned using IMGT germline references. Reads with weak V/J assignments (E-value above 1e-6), missing CDR3, stop codons, out-of-frame junctions, or ambiguous translated residues were removed. V3J clonotypes were defined by identical inferred V gene, J gene, and CDR3 amino acid sequence. To compute the percentage overlap between repertoires, the number of shared unique clonotypes was divided by the size of the smaller repertoire. Richness of each repertoire was evaluated using RTK rarefaction, the Chao1 estimator, and Recon v2.1 estimates of unobserved clonotypes. Imported from immuneACCESS, the table was reduced by TCRdb to in-frame sequences with V and J called. These copies leave out some clones; in studies compared against another copy, an unresolved V gene accounts for under half, and the cause of the remainder is not known. V, J and clone size were drawn from that table, and D and trimming were deduced from the DNA. For this sample there are around 430,000 clones; around 79% appear just once. The ten largest make up over 10% of the sample.

The clonotype was recovered from a woman aged 35 to 49 in good health. Some clones in this sample may be carry-over from other donors' samples. This chain is built from TRBV6-1 and TRBJ2-7; D gene: possibly TRBD2, on 6 matching bases. The specimen was PBMCs. This receptor carries the CDR3 CASGDFRYEQYF. The nucleotide sequence is TGTGCCAGCGGGGACTTCAGGTACGAGCAGTACTTC.